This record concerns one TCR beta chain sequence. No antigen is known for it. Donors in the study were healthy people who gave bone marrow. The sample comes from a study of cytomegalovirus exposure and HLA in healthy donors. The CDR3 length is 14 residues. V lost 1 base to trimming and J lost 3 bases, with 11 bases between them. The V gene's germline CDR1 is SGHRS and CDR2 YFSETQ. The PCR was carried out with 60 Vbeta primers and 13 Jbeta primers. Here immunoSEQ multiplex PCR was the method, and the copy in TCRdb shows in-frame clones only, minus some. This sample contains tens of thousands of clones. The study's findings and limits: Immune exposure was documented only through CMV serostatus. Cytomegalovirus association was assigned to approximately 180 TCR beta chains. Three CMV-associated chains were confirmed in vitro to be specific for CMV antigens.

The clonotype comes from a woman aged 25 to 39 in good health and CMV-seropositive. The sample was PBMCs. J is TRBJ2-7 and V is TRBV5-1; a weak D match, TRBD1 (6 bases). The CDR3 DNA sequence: TGCGCCAGCAGCTTGACGGGGACAAACTACGAGCAGTACTTC. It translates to CASSLTGTNYEQYF.